This T cell receptor beta chain was profiled in a study of OX40 agonist ivuxolimab in advanced cancers. The CDR3 has 16 amino acids. Repertoires were generated with immunoSEQ multiplex PCR, while TCRdb's copy carries only in-frame clones and drops some. The sample shows 50,000 to 75,000 clones, about 87% of them seen only once. Autoimmune disease history or systemic immunosuppression led to patients being barred. Researchers took blood at baseline, on cycle 4 day 1, and on cycle 7 day 1. This TCR was sampled from an adult with an advanced solid tumor such as melanoma, head and neck, liver or kidney cancer. The material was CD4+ or CD8+ T cells sorted from blood, obtained in a trial of the OX40 agonist ivuxolimab. This chain connects TRBV21-1 to TRBJ2-5. TRBV21-1 is a known pseudogene. The CDR3 sequence is CASSSRGPGQQETQYF. CDR3 sequence (DNA): TGTGCCAGCAGCTCTCGGGGGCCGGGACAACAAGAGACCCAGTACTTC.